Following are 25 T cell receptor beta chains from one sample sequenced in a study of blood T cell repertoires in COVID-19. Produced via immunoSEQ multiplex PCR; TCRdb's table is partial and in-frame only. The sample lists 250,000 to 300,000 clones, approximately 87% occurring once. The specimen was peripheral blood. These receptor sequences come from a woman aged 25-40 years with COVID-19, enrolled during active disease.

The rearrangement joins TRBV6-6 to TRBJ2-1; the match to TRBD1 covers 9 bases. J gave up 7 bases and V 2 bases, and 6 bases lay outside the gene matches. The CDR3 runs to 15 residues. In germline, CDR1 is MNHNY, CDR2 SVGAGI (reference sequence). The CDR3 coding sequence is TGTGCCAGCAGTTACGAGGGACAGGGTGCGAATGAGCAGTTCTTC. As protein: CASSYEGQGANEQFF.

The V and J genes are TRBV5-6 and TRBJ1-2; D is perhaps TRBD1 (5 bases). The CDR3 totals 11 residues. Germline V gene sequence: CDR1 SGHDT, CDR2 YYEEEE. V shed 3 bases and J shed 12 bases, with 12 bases lying between them. The CDR3 DNA follows: TGTGCCAGCAGCTATAAAGGGGATGACACCTTC. Its translation is CASSYKGDDTF.

The chain couples TRBV19 to TRBJ1-1; D unclear. CDR3 length: 15 residues. From germline, CDR1 is LNHDA and CDR2 SQIVND (reference sequence). Trimming stripped 3 bases from V and 3 bases from J, with 14 bases between. Written as DNA, the CDR3 is TGTGCCAGTAGTATTAGTCCAGGAGGCGACACTGAAGCTTTCTTT. This sequence encodes CASSISPGGDTEAFF.

This clone was observed once. This sequence joins TRBV30 and TRBJ2-3, with D unclear. Germline V gene sequence: CDR1 GTSNPN, CDR2 SVGIG (reference sequence). The V and J ends lost 0 bases and 0 bases respectively, with 7 bases between them. This CDR3 is 14 amino acids long. CDR3 sequence reads: CAWSVGPSTDTQYF. The CDR3 DNA is TGTGCCTGGAGTGTCGGTCCTAGCACAGATACGCAGTATTTT.

This chain uses TRBV5-1 with TRBJ2-2; TRBD2 aligns across 10 bases. The V and J ends lost 1 base and 0 bases, in that order; junction bases with no gene match: 0. CDR1 and CDR2 (germline): SGHRS, YFSETQ. The CDR3 spans 16 residues. Here the CDR3 DNA reads TGCGCCAGCAGCTTGACTAGCGGGGCGAACACCGGGGAGCTGTTTTTT. The encoded protein is CASSLTSGANTGELFF.

The chain employs TRBV19 and TRBJ2-7; D not resolved. From germline, CDR1 is LNHDA and CDR2 SQIVND (reference sequence). CDR3 length: 14 residues. V was cut by 3 bases and J by 0 bases, with 9 bases left in between. The CDR3 DNA is TGTGCCAGTAGTATGTTTGGCAACTCCTACGAGCAGTACTTC. The encoded protein is CASSMFGNSYEQYF.

The gene calls are TRBV2 and TRBJ1-2; 9 nucleotides align to TRBD1. V lost 8 bases to trimming and J lost 5 bases; unmatched junction nucleotides: 9. CDR3 length equals 14 residues. Germline V gene sequence: CDR1 SNHLY, CDR2 FYNNEI. CDR3 region: CASLTGGAWYGYTF. DNA of the CDR3: TGTGCCAGCCTAACAGGGGGCGCTTGGTATGGCTACACCTTC. The complete variable domain, with remaining parts taken from reference TRBV2 and TRBJ1-2, reads EPEVTQTPSHQVTQMGQEVILRCVPISNHLYFYWYRQILGQKVEFLVSFYNNEISEKSEIFDDQFSVERPDGSNFTLKIRSTKLEDSAMYFCASLTGGAWYGYTFGSGTRLTVV.

This chain connects TRBV4-1 to TRBJ2-7; D is uncertain. The CDR3 sequence is 15 residues long. Germline CDR1 is MGHRA and CDR2 is YSYEKL. V gave up 0 bases and J gave up 7 bases, with 16 bases separating them. This CDR3 is CASSQDSRSEWEQYF. The CDR3 DNA reads TGCGCCAGCAGCCAAGATTCACGATCGGAGTGGGAGCAGTACTTC.

There are a few counts of this clone. The chain employs TRBV3-1 (or the pseudogene TRBV3-2) and TRBJ1-2, with D maybe TRBD1 (6 bases). With 4 bases removed from V and 14 bases from J, the gap between germline ends came to 17 bases. CDR1 LGHDT and CDR2 YNNKEL come from the germline V gene (reference sequence). This CDR3 spans 12 amino acids. The chain's CDR3 is CASSPGRDKRTF. The CDR3 DNA follows: TGTGCCAGCAGCCCGGGCCGGGACAAGCGAACCTTC.

The chain joins TRBV5-1 to TRBJ1-2; TRBD1 matches at 9 bases. Germline trimming cut 0 bases from V and 4 bases from J; bases unmatched to any gene: 4. Germline values: CDR1 SGHRS, CDR2 YFSETQ. The CDR3 contains 15 residues. The CDR3 reads CASSLDRGQSYGYTF. The CDR3 DNA is TGCGCCAGCAGCTTGGACAGGGGGCAAAGCTATGGCTACACCTTC.

In its sample, this clone was seen a few times. The V and J genes are TRBV20-1 and TRBJ2-7; tentative D call: TRBD1 (5 bases). V lost 5 bases and J lost 11, with 16 bases in between. The CDR3 contains 11 residues. Germline-derived CDR1 and CDR2 are DFQATT and SNEGSKA (reference sequence). Here the CDR3 DNA reads TGCAGTGCTTTGCGCCAGGGAATAGAGTACTTC. Translated: CSALRQGIEYF.

In this sample, this clone turned up a few times. This chain connects TRBV5-4 to TRBJ2-1; D may be TRBD1 (5 bases). The CDR3 is made up of 12 amino acids. Per the germline V gene, CDR1 is SGHNT and CDR2 is YYREEE (reference sequence). V dropped 0 bases and J dropped 11 bases, with 9 bases sitting between them. The CDR3: CASSLAGYQQFF. DNA of the CDR3: TGTGCCAGCAGCTTGGCAGGGTATCAGCAGTTCTTC. Full variable domain (outside the CDR3, taken from reference TRBV5-4 and TRBJ2-1): ETGVTQSPTHLIKTRGQQVTLRCSSQSGHNTVSWYQQALGQGPQFIFQYYREEENGRGNFPPRFSGLQFPNYSSELNVNALELDDSALYLCASSLAGYQQFFGPGTRLTVL.

The V and J genes are TRBV19 and TRBJ1-2, with 9 bases aligning to TRBD1. The CDR3 is 14 amino acids. V lost 2 bases to trimming and J lost 7 bases; unmatched junction nucleotides: 5. In germline, CDR1 is LNHDA, CDR2 SQIVND (reference sequence). The CDR3 is CASSITGGEAGYTF. Written as DNA, the CDR3 is TGTGCCAGTAGTATAACAGGGGGCGAGGCTGGCTACACCTTC. Full variable domain (remainder filled in from reference TRBV19 and TRBJ1-2): DGGITQSPKYLFRKEGQNVTLSCEQNLNHDAMYWYRQDPGQGLRLIYYSQIVNDFQKGDIAEGYSVSREKKESFPLTVTSAQKNPTAFYLCASSITGGEAGYTFGSGTRLTVV.

The gene calls are TRBV9 and TRBJ2-3; 9 nucleotides align to TRBD2. CDR1 SGDLS and CDR2 YYNGEE come from the germline V gene. This CDR3 spans 18 amino acids. V was clipped by 2 bases and J by 6 bases; unmatched bases: 16. CDR3 DNA: TGTGCCAGCAGCGTCAGGGGCGGGACTAGCCCCGGGAGGGATACGCAGTATTTT. This gives the protein CASSVRGGTSPGRDTQYF.

The CDR3 reads CASSLTAGTDEKLFF. CDR3 sequence (DNA): TGTGCCAGCAGTTTAACGGCGGGCACCGATGAAAAACTGTTTTTT. The chain carries TRBV27 and TRBJ1-4; no definite D call. CDR3 length equals 15 residues. Deletions cut 2 bases from V and 6 bases from J, with 13 bases between. CDR1 is MNHEY and CDR2 is SMNVEV in the germline V gene (reference sequence).

The gene calls are TRBV28 and TRBJ1-4; 9 nucleotides agree with TRBD1. V gave up 1 base and J gave up 9 bases; unmatched junction bases: 3. The CDR3 is 14 amino acids. Germline-derived CDR1 and CDR2 are MDHEN and SYDVKM. The CDR3 protein is CASSLYGTGKKLFF. The CDR3 DNA follows: TGTGCCAGCAGTTTATACGGGACAGGGAAAAAACTGTTTTTT.

A single count supports this clone. DNA for the CDR3: TGTGCCAGCAGCTTGACAGAAAGCACAGATACGCAGTATTTT. Translating gives CASSLTESTDTQYF. J is TRBJ2-3 and V is TRBV27, with D tentatively TRBD1 (5 bases). V was cut by 6 bases and J by 0 bases, with 10 bases left in between. From germline, CDR1 is MNHEY and CDR2 SMNVEV (reference sequence). This CDR3 contains 14 residues.

The V call is TRBV28, the J call TRBJ2-5; tentative D call: TRBD2 (5 bases). V shed 5 bases and J shed 0 bases, with 10 bases lying between them. Per germline, CDR1 MDHEN and CDR2 SYDVKM. The CDR3 loop spans 14 amino acids. This CDR3 is CASSIGLYQETQYF. CDR3 bases: TGTGCCAGCAGTATTGGACTGTACCAAGAGACCCAGTACTTC. Combining the CDR3 with reference TRBV28 and TRBJ2-5 gives the whole variable domain DVKVTQSSRYLVKRTGEKVFLECVQDMDHENMFWYRQDPGLGLRLIYFSYDVKMKEKGDIPEGYSVSREKKERFSLILESASTNQTSMYLCASSIGLYQETQYFGPGTRLLVL.

The V call is TRBV18, the J call TRBJ2-7, with D uncertain. The V and J ends lost 4 bases and 6 bases respectively, with 16 bases between them. The CDR3 is made up of 14 amino acids. Germline assignment: CDR1 KGHSH and CDR2 LQKENI. CDR3 amino acids: CASSRAGNQAEQYF. CDR3 nucleotides: TGTGCCAGCTCACGGGCAGGTAATCAGGCCGAGCAGTACTTC.

The gene calls are TRBV27 and TRBJ1-2; 9 nucleotides line up with TRBD1. Germline V CDR1 and CDR2: MNHEY, SMNVEV (reference sequence). This CDR3 region has 15 residues. J gave up 1 base and V 5 bases, and 5 bases lay outside the gene matches. CDR3 bases: TGTGCCAGCAGTCCCGGACAGGGGAGTAACTATGGCTACACCTTC. Translation gives CASSPGQGSNYGYTF.

This clone was counted once. V is TRBV5-1 and J is TRBJ2-1, with D tentatively TRBD1 (7 bases). The CDR3 has 11 amino acids. Germline lookup yields CDR1 SGHRS and CDR2 YFSETQ. Trimming shortened V by 7 bases and J by 9 bases, and 11 bases separated the two germline ends. CDR3 in DNA: TGCGCCAGCCAGGGGGGCAGTGAGCAGTTCTTC. It yields the protein CASQGGSEQFF.

The rearrangement joins TRBV6-5 to TRBJ2-7; a possible D gene is TRBD1 (6 bases). The CDR3 contains 14 residues. CDR1 and CDR2 (germline): MNHEY, SVGAGI. The V and J ends lost 6 bases and 4 bases respectively, with 16 bases between them. The CDR3: CASSPRTDPYEQYF. CDR3 DNA: TGTGCCAGCAGCCCCAGGACAGATCCTTACGAGCAGTACTTC.

This clone turned up a few times. The V call is TRBV19, the J call TRBJ1-1; D gene ambiguous. This CDR3 region has 15 residues. Germline assignment: CDR1 LNHDA and CDR2 SQIVND (reference sequence). With 1 base removed from V and 0 bases from J, the gap between germline ends came to 9 bases. Here the CDR3 DNA reads TGTGCCAGTAGTATAGCGTCCACAATGAACACTGAAGCTTTCTTT. Protein: CASSIASTMNTEAFF.

V is TRBV28 and J is TRBJ1-6, with a tentative D call TRBD1 (5 bases). Germline V lookup: CDR1 MDHEN, CDR2 SYDVKM. Trimming removed 10 bases from V and 4 bases from J, with 11 bases in between. This CDR3 is 13 amino acids long. The CDR3, as DNA: TGTGCCACCGGCGGGGGTTATAATTCACCCCTCCACTTT. It codes for CATGGGYNSPLHF.

The chain is built from TRBV4-1 and TRBJ1-1; D not certain. The CDR3 is made up of 16 amino acids. Germline V lookup: CDR1 MGHRA, CDR2 YSYEKL. V shed 0 bases and J shed 1 base, with 12 bases lying between them. CDR3 nucleotides: TGCGCCAGCAGCCAAGAGGGCGCCCCAGGGAACACTGAAGCTTTCTTT. Protein product: CASSQEGAPGNTEAFF.